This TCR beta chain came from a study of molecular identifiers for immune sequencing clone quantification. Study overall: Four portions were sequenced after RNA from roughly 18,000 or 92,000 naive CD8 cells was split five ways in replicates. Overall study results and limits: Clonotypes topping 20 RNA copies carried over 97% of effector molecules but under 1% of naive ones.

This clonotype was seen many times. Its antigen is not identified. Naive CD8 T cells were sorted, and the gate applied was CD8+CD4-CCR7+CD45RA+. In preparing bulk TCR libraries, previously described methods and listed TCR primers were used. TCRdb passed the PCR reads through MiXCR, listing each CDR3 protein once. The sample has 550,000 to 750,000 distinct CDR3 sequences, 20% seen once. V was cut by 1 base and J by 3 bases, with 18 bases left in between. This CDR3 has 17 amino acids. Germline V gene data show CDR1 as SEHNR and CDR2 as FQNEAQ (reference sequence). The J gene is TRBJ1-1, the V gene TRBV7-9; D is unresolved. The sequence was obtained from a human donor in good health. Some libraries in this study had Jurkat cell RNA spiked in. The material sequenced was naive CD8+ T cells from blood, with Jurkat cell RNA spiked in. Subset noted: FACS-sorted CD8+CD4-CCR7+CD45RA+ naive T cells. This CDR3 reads CASSLGGRQATHTEAFF. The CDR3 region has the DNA TGTGCCAGCAGCTTAGGCGGCCGGCAGGCAACACACACTGAAGCTTTCTTT.